Following are 8 T cell receptor beta chains from one sample sequenced in a study of cytomegalovirus exposure and HLA in healthy donors. A multiplex PCR was run with 60 Vbeta primers and 13 Jbeta primers. Data came from immunoSEQ multiplex PCR; TCRdb stores just in-frame clones and leaves some out. The top ten hold about 1.5% of the sample, which has around 150,000 clones, approximately 82% seen once. The sample was PBMCs. The receptor set was obtained from a male donor in good health and CMV-seronegative.

This clone came up a few times. This chain uses TRBV4-3 with TRBJ2-3; a possible D gene is TRBD1 (6 bases). CDR1 and CDR2 (germline): LGHNA, YSLEER. The CDR3 is 13 residues long. V lost 2 bases and J lost 6, with 9 bases in between. The CDR3 protein is CASSQYREDTQYF. The CDR3 DNA follows: TGCGCCAGCAGCCAATACAGGGAGGATACGCAGTATTTT.

The chain links TRBV19 to TRBJ1-2, with no clear D. Germline assignment: CDR1 LNHDA and CDR2 SQIVND (reference sequence). The CDR3 has 14 residues. Trimming cost V 9 bases and J 3 bases, with 17 bases left between them. The CDR3 region is CASQRGPTYYGYTF. CDR3 in DNA: TGTGCCAGCCAAAGAGGCCCAACCTACTATGGCTACACCTTC. The full variable domain, rest sourced from reference TRBV19 and TRBJ1-2, is DGGITQSPKYLFRKEGQNVTLSCEQNLNHDAMYWYRQDPGQGLRLIYYSQIVNDFQKGDIAEGYSVSREKKESFPLTVTSAQKNPTAFYLCASQRGPTYYGYTFGSGTRLTVV.

V is TRBV18 and J is TRBJ1-5; no firm D call. Per the germline V gene, CDR1 is KGHSH and CDR2 is LQKENI. V was trimmed by 2 bases and J by 3 bases, leaving 11 bases between them. This CDR3 region has 15 residues. Here the CDR3 reads CASSPSVGDNQPQHF. The CDR3 region has the DNA TGTGCCAGCTCACCATCAGTCGGGGACAATCAGCCCCAGCATTTT.

V gene TRBV5-4 combines with J gene TRBJ1-5; TRBD1 agrees at 9 bases. The CDR3 is 15 residues long. The ends lost 0 bases at V and 4 bases at J; junction bases unmatched: 2. Germline-derived CDR1 and CDR2 are SGHNT and YYREEE (reference sequence). The CDR3 DNA is TGTGCCAGCAGCTTGGACAGGGGGCAAAATCAGCCCCAGCATTTT. It translates to CASSLDRGQNQPQHF. Using reference TRBV5-4 and TRBJ1-5 for the parts outside the CDR3, the full variable domain is ETGVTQSPTHLIKTRGQQVTLRCSSQSGHNTVSWYQQALGQGPQFIFQYYREEENGRGNFPPRFSGLQFPNYSSELNVNALELDDSALYLCASSLDRGQNQPQHFGDGTRLSIL.

V usage is TRBV6-1 and J usage is TRBJ1-1; 8 bases map to TRBD1. The CDR3 runs 14 residues. V dropped 8 bases and J dropped 3; count of bases not matched to a gene: 8. Germline CDR1 is MNHNS and CDR2 is SASEGT. CDR3 in DNA: TGTGCCAGCGTACTGGACAGGGCCTACACTGAAGCTTTCTTT. Its protein is CASVLDRAYTEAFF.

The V and J genes are TRBV2 and TRBJ2-2; D perhaps matches TRBD1 (5 bases). The CDR3 totals 13 residues. Between the trimmed V and J ends, which lost 3 bases and 6 bases, there was a span of 8 bases. The germline V gene has CDR1 SNHLY and CDR2 FYNNEI. CDR3 in amino acids: CASSDRAAGELFF. The DNA for the CDR3 is TGTGCCAGCAGTGACAGGGCCGCCGGGGAGCTGTTTTTT.

This chain connects TRBV19 to TRBJ2-7; 9 positions agree with TRBD1. Germline V lookup: CDR1 LNHDA, CDR2 SQIVND (reference sequence). V shed 5 bases and J 4 bases; nucleotides not matched to a gene: 6. The CDR3 is 14 residues long. The CDR3 nucleotides read TGTGCCAGTAGTCTGGGACAGGGACTTTACGAGCAGTACTTC. Translation: CASSLGQGLYEQYF.

Only a few counts were recorded for this clone. This chain connects TRBV5-1 to TRBJ1-3; 7 bases agree with TRBD1. The germline gives CDR1 SGHRS, CDR2 YFSETQ. The CDR3 has 16 residues. Trimming at V came to 1 base and at J to 1 base, leaving 5 bases not matched to a gene. CDR3 sequence (DNA): TGCGCCAGCAGCTTGAGCAGACAGGGTTCTGGAAACACCATATATTTT. Translating gives CASSLSRQGSGNTIYF.